Listed here is a single T cell receptor beta chain. Its antigen is undetermined. The source of the sample is a study of cytomegalovirus exposure and HLA in healthy donors. For the study at large: Across almost 400 genotyped donors, 65% to 90% landed in the Caucasian-associated ancestry cluster. Findings and limits, study-wide: As a later analysis revealed, most CMV-associated TCR beta chains appeared HLA-restricted. Most likely, a cluster of highly shared sequence variants arose as a sequencing artifact.

Germline V gene sequence: CDR1 MGHRA, CDR2 YSYEKL. The CDR3 is made up of 16 amino acids. The trim removed 3 bases at V and 7 bases at J, leaving 8 bases unmatched. 60 Vbeta and 13 Jbeta primers were used in PCR. Sequencing used immunoSEQ multiplex PCR; TCRdb keeps in-frame clones, though not all of them. The sample consists of over 65,000 clones, around three quarters of them appearing once. Sequencing input: PBMCs. The V gene is TRBV4-1, the J gene TRBJ2-3; 12 nucleotides line up with TRBD1. The receptor was derived from a man in his 60s in good health and CMV-seropositive. This CDR3 reads CASSHQEGQGANTQYF. The DNA for the CDR3 is TGCGCCAGCAGCCACCAGGAGGGACAGGGGGCGAATACGCAGTATTTT.